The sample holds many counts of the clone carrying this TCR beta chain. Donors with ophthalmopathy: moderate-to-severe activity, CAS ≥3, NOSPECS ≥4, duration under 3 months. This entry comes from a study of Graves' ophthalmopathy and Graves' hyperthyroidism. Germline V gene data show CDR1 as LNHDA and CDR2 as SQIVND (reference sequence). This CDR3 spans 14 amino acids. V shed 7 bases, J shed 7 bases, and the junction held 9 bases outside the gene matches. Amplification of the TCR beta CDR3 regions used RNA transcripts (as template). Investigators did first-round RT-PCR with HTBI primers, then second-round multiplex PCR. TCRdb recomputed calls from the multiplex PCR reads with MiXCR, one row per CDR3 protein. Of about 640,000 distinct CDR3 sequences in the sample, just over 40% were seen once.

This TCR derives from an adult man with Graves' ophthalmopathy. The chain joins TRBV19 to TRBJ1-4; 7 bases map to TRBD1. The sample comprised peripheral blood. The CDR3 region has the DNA TGTGCCAGTAACAGGGGAAGGCGCGGTGAAAAACTGTTTTTT. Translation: CASNRGRRGEKLFF.